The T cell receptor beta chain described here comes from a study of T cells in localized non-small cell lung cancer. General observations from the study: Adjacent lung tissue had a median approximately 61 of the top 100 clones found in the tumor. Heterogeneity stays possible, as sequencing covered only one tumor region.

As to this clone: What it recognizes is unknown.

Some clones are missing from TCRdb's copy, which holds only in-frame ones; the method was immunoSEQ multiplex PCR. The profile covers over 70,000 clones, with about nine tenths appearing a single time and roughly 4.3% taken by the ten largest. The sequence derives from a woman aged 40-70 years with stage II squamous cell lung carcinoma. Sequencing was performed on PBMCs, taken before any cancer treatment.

DNA for the CDR3: TGTGCCAGCAGTTCCGGGACTAGCGGGAGGCACAATGAGCAGTTCTTC. Translation: CASSSGTSGRHNEQFF. The rearrangement joins TRBV27 to TRBJ2-1; 15 bases agree with TRBD2. Germline loops: CDR1 MNHEY, CDR2 SMNVEV (reference sequence). The J segment lost 5 bases and the V segment lost 4 bases, leaving 3 bases of the junction unmatched. This CDR3 contains 16 residues.